The 9 T cell receptor beta chains listed next were all sequenced from one sample in a study of cytomegalovirus exposure and HLA in healthy donors. 60 Vbeta and 13 Jbeta primers were used in PCR. The assay was immunoSEQ multiplex PCR, and TCRdb's table has in-frame clones only and misses some. This sample has some 140,000 clones, with 79% found just once. The material sequenced was PBMCs. These receptors were taken from a female donor in good health and CMV-seronegative.

The chain has TRBV10-3 and TRBJ2-1; D is unclear. The CDR3 is 13 residues long. Germline V lookup: CDR1 ENHRY, CDR2 SYGVKD. Between the trimmed V and J ends, which lost 4 bases and 8 bases, there was a span of 12 bases. CDR3 in amino acids: CAISVSRFHEQFF. Here the CDR3 DNA reads TGTGCCATCAGTGTATCTAGGTTCCATGAGCAGTTCTTC.

This clone was found a few times. This chain joins TRBV5-1 and TRBJ2-7, with 12 nucleotides matching TRBD1. The CDR3 totals 15 residues. Per the germline V gene, CDR1 is SGHRS and CDR2 is YFSETQ. V lost 5 bases, J lost 5 bases, and 8 bases stayed unmatched. CDR3 nucleotides: TGCGCCAGCAGGGGCGGGACAGGGGGCTCGAACGAGCAGTACTTC. This translates into CASRGGTGGSNEQYF.

This chain connects TRBV5-1 to TRBJ2-5; 7 bases match TRBD1. From germline, CDR1 is SGHRS and CDR2 YFSETQ. V lost 4 bases to trimming and J lost 1 base; unmatched junction nucleotides: 4. This CDR3 is built from 14 residues. The CDR3 region has the DNA TGCGCCAGCAGCCTGGGACAGAGCCAAGAGACCCAGTACTTC. It is translated as CASSLGQSQETQYF.

This clone was seen a handful of times. The genes are TRBV28 and TRBJ2-4, with 9 nucleotides matching TRBD1. CDR3 length: 14 residues. V lost 6 bases, J lost 7 bases, and 7 bases stayed unmatched. CDR1 and CDR2 (germline): MDHEN, SYDVKM. CDR3 coding DNA: TGTGCCAGCAGGTTCCCGGGACAGGGTAACATTCAGTACTTC. It specifies CASRFPGQGNIQYF.

CDR3 nucleotides: TGCGCCAGCAGCTTGGATTCCTCAGATACGCAGTATTTT. Translating gives CASSLDSSDTQYF. V and J are TRBV5-1 and TRBJ2-3; D is undetermined. The germline CDR1 and CDR2 sequences are SGHRS and YFSETQ. This CDR3 has 13 amino acids. The V end lost 0 bases, the J end lost 4 bases, and 6 bases lay between the germline ends.

The rearrangement links TRBV4-1 to TRBJ1-2; D possibly corresponds to TRBD1 (5 bases). Germline values: CDR1 MGHRA, CDR2 YSYEKL. Trimming took 3 bases from V and 4 from J, leaving 9 bases between them. The CDR3 sequence is 13 residues long. Here the CDR3 DNA reads TGCGCCAGCAGCCACCCCGGGGGCTATGGCTACACCTTC. This encodes CASSHPGGYGYTF.

The chain links TRBV7-2 to TRBJ1-5; no definite D call. Germline V gene data show CDR1 as SGHTA and CDR2 as FQGNSA. This CDR3 comprises 13 residues. V lost 2 bases and J 7 bases, leaving 9 bases between the germline ends. The CDR3 sequence is CASSLNPIQPQHF. The DNA of the CDR3 is TGTGCCAGCAGCTTAAATCCCATCCAGCCCCAGCATTTT.

This chain's CDR3 is CASRAGRNSPLHF. The CDR3 coding sequence is TGTGCCAGCAGGGCGGGGCGCAATTCACCCCTCCACTTT. The rearrangement uses TRBV2 and TRBJ1-6; maybe TRBD1 (5 bases). V shed 6 bases and J shed 7 bases, with 10 bases lying between them. This CDR3 is built from 13 residues. The V gene's germline CDR1 is SNHLY and CDR2 FYNNEI.

The CDR3 DNA follows: TGTGCCAGCAGTACCGGGGGGGCCGGGACAGATACGCAGTATTTT. This codes for CASSTGGAGTDTQYF. This sequence joins TRBV28 and TRBJ2-3; TRBD2 matches 8 bases. The CDR3 runs to 15 residues. V lost 5 bases, J lost 3 bases, and 7 bases stayed unmatched. Germline V lookup: CDR1 MDHEN, CDR2 SYDVKM.